The 2 T cell receptor beta chains given below trace back to one sample, sequenced in a study of blood T cell repertoires in COVID-19. The assay was immunoSEQ multiplex PCR, and TCRdb's table has in-frame clones only and misses some. The sample has about 230,000 clones, 85% to 90% seen once; the top ten hold around a sixth. The specimen was PBMCs or T cells enriched from blood (not recorded which). The receptors shown here come from a man between 18 and 29 years old who had recovered from COVID-19.

This chain uses TRBV11-2 with TRBJ1-6; unclear D gene. The CDR3 contains 16 residues. Germline assignment: CDR1 SGHAT and CDR2 FQNNGV. Trimming took off 5 bases at V and 10 bases at J, with 21 bases between the two ends. The CDR3 nucleotides are TGTGCCAGCAGCCCCCTACGGCGGGGTTTTAGATCACCCCTCCACTTT. It specifies CASSPLRRGFRSPLHF.

This rearrangement joins TRBV19 to TRBJ2-6; D perhaps matches TRBD1 (6 bases). The V end lost 6 bases, the J end lost 4 bases, and 10 bases lay between the germline ends. Germline-derived CDR1 and CDR2 are LNHDA and SQIVND (reference sequence). This CDR3 spans 14 amino acids. The CDR3 nucleotides read TGTGCCAGTAGCTCAGGGACAGGGGCCAACGTCCTGACTTTC. It yields the protein CASSSGTGANVLTF.